This record concerns one T cell receptor (beta chain) sequence. Germline values: CDR1 SQVTM, CDR2 ANQGSEA. V was clipped by 6 bases and J by 5 bases; unmatched bases: 8. The CDR3 totals 13 residues. CD8+CD57+ cell expansion, shown by flow cytometry, had occurred in the patients selected for sequencing. This entry comes from a study of CD8+CD57+ T cells in acquired aplastic anemia. Genomic DNA constituted the template upon which TCR beta VDJ and CDR3 profiling was performed. TCRdb processed the reads anew with MiXCR; each CDR3 protein has one entry. The sample records approximately 130,000 distinct CDR3 sequences, approximately 40% being singletons.

The sample taken for sequencing was sorted CD4+, CD8+, or CD8+CD57+ T cells (not recorded which) from PBMCs. The source is a human donor with aplastic anemia. The gene calls are TRBV29-1 and TRBJ2-7; TRBD1 matches at 9 bases. The CDR3 DNA sequence: TGCAGCGTCCGCCCCACAGGGGGCAACGAGCAGTACTTC. Its protein product is CSVRPTGGNEQYF.